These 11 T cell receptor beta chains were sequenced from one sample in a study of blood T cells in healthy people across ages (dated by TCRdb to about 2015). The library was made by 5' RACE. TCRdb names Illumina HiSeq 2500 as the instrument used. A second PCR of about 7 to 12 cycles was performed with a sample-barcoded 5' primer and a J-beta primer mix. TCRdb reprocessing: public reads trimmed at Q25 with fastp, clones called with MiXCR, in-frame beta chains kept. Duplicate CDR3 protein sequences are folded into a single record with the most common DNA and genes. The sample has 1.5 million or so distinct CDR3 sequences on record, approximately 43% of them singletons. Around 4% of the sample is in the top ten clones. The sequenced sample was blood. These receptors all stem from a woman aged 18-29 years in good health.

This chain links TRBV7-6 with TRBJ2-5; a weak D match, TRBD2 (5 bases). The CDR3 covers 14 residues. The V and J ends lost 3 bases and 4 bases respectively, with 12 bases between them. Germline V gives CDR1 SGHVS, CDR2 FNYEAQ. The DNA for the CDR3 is TGTGCCAGCAGCTTGAGAGGGATGGGAGAGACCCAGTACTTC. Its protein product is CASSLRGMGETQYF. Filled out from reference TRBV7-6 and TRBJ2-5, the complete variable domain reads GAGVSQSPRYKVTKRGQDVALRCDPISGHVSLYWYRQALGQGPEFLTYFNYEAQQDKSGLPNDRFSAERPEGSISTLTIQRTEQRDSAMYRCASSLRGMGETQYFGPGTRLLVL.

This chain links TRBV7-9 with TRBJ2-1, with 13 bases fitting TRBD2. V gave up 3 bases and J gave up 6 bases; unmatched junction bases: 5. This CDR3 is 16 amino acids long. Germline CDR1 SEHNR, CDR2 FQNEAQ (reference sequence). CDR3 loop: CASSFPTSGGGNEQFF. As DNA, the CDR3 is TGTGCCAGCAGCTTCCCCACTAGCGGGGGGGGCAATGAGCAGTTCTTC.

The CDR3: CASSLRWTSGGAKDTQYF. In DNA, the CDR3 is TGTGCCAGCAGCTTAAGGTGGACTAGCGGGGGGGCCAAAGATACGCAGTATTTT. This rearrangement joins TRBV7-9 to TRBJ2-3; 15 positions agree with TRBD2. This CDR3 spans 18 amino acids. V lost 2 bases and J lost 5; bases outside the gene matches: 8. Germline CDR1 SEHNR, CDR2 FQNEAQ (reference sequence).

CDR3 in amino acids: CASSPPQRGHNNEQFF. CDR3 sequence (DNA): TGTGCCAGCAGTCCACCCCAGCGGGGGCACAACAATGAGCAGTTCTTC. The V and J genes are TRBV6-2 or TRBV6-3 and TRBJ2-1; 8 bases map to TRBD2. The CDR3 runs 16 residues. Trimming cost V 5 bases and J 5 bases; bases outside gene matches: 11. CDR1 and CDR2 from the germline V gene are MNHEY and SVGEGT.

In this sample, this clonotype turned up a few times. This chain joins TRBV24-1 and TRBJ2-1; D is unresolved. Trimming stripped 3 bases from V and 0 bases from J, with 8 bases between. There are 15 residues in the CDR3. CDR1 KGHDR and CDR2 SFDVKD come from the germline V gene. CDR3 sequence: CATSDVVSSYNEQFF. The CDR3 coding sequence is TGTGCCACCAGTGATGTTGTGAGCTCCTACAATGAGCAGTTCTTC.

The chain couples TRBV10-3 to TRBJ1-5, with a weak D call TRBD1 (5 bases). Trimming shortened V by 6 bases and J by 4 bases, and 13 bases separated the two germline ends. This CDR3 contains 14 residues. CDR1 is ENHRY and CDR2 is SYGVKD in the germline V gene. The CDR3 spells CAIRGVGDNQPQHF. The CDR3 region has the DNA TGTGCCATCAGGGGGGTAGGCGATAATCAGCCCCAGCATTTT.

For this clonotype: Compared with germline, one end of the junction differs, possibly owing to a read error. The CDR3, as DNA: TGCAGTGCGTTCGGGGGGACCCATAATTCACCCCCCCACTTT. This gives the protein CSAFGGTHNSPPHF. The chain couples TRBV20-1 to TRBJ1-6, with D tentatively TRBD1 (5 bases). CDR1 and CDR2 (germline): DFQATT, SNEGSKA (reference sequence). The CDR3 contains 14 residues.

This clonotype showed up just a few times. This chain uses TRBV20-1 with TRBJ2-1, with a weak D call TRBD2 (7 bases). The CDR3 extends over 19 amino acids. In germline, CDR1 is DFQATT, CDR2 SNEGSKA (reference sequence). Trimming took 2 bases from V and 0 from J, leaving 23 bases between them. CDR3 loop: CSARLPGRGYLSSYNEQFF. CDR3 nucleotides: TGCAGTGCTAGACTCCCTGGGAGGGGGTACTTAAGCTCCTACAATGAGCAGTTCTTC.

The CDR3 region has the DNA TGCAGCGTTGTGGGCAGGGCCCCCACAGATACGCAGTATTTT. Translated, it gives CSVVGRAPTDTQYF. The rearrangement joins TRBV29-1 to TRBJ2-3; perhaps TRBD1 as D (5 bases). Germline V gene data show CDR1 as SQVTM and CDR2 as ANQGSEA. The CDR3 sequence is 14 residues long. Trimming took off 4 bases at V and 2 bases at J, with 13 bases between the two ends.

CDR3 nucleotides: TGCAGTGCTAGAGATTTAAGGGAGGGGGCCGACTTTAGCAATCAGCCCCAGCATTTT. It codes for CSARDLREGADFSNQPQHF. V usage is TRBV20-1 and J usage is TRBJ1-5; TRBD1 aligns across 7 bases. The germline V gene encodes CDR1 DFQATT and CDR2 SNEGSKA (reference sequence). The CDR3 is made up of 19 amino acids. With V trimmed by 0 bases and J by 0 bases, 14 bases remained unmatched.

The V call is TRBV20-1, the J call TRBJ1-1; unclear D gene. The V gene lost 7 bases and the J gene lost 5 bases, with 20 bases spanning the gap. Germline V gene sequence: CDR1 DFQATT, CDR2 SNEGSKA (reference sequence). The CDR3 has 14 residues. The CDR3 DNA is TGCAGTGGCAAAGCGCCGACGGTCAATACTGAAGCTTTCTTT. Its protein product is CSGKAPTVNTEAFF.